A single sample gave rise to the 16 T cell receptor beta chains below, sequenced in a study of T cell repertoires in cytomegalovirus infection. TCRdb redid the calling of the reads with MiXCR, one entry per CDR3 protein. Among fewer than 250,000 distinct CDR3 sequences listed, roughly 12% were seen once. The specimen was PBMCs. These TCRs come from a human donor in good health (CMV status not recorded). Some clones in this sample may be carry-over from other donors' samples.

The V call is TRBV29-1, the J call TRBJ2-1; the D is unclear. Germline-derived CDR1 and CDR2 are SQVTM and ANQGSEA. The germline V and J ends were trimmed by 5 bases and 7 bases, with 27 bases remaining between them. There are 17 residues in the CDR3. CDR3 loop: CSVQTVLTSRPLNEQFF. CDR3 bases: TGCAGCGTTCAGACTGTACTGACATCTCGACCCCTTAATGAGCAGTTCTTC.

This clonotype has more than one count but fewer than ten. V is TRBV23-1 and J is TRBJ1-5; unclear D gene. TRBV23-1 is an ORF; its function is uncertain. This CDR3 region has 16 residues. V was cut by 0 bases and J by 2 bases, with 11 bases left in between. CDR3 DNA sequence: TGCGCCAGCAGTCAATCTCTCGCTTGGGGCAATCAGCCCCAGCATTTT. It translates to CASSQSLAWGNQPQHF.

The chain couples TRBV14 to TRBJ1-1; D unclear. This CDR3 comprises 14 residues. CDR1 is SGHDN, CDR2 FVKESK, per germline. V lost 0 bases and J 9 bases, leaving 14 bases between the germline ends. The CDR3 DNA follows: TGTGCCAGCAGCCAAGATGTAGCCTCACGACAAGCTTTCTTT. Residues: CASSQDVASRQAFF.

The table lists this clonotype with many counts. The J gene is TRBJ2-6, the V gene TRBV7-3; no firm D call. This CDR3 spans 16 amino acids. V was shortened by 7 bases and J by 1 base, with 14 bases between the two germline ends. Looked up from germline, CDR1 is SGHTA and CDR2 is FQGTGA. CDR3 amino acids: CASKTHPTSGANVLTF. The CDR3 nucleotides are TGTGCCAGCAAAACGCACCCGACGTCTGGGGCCAACGTCCTGACTTTC.

This clonotype was detected a few times. The CDR3 coding sequence is TGTGCCAGCAGCTCCTGGGCGCGGGGAGATACGCAGTATTTT. Translation gives CASSSWARGDTQYF. This chain uses TRBV11-2 with TRBJ2-3, with D perhaps matching TRBD2 (6 bases). The germline CDR1 and CDR2 sequences are SGHAT and FQNNGV. V lost 4 bases, J lost 5 bases, and 13 bases lay in between. There are 14 residues in the CDR3. The full variable domain, in which reference TRBV11-2 and TRBJ2-3 provide the parts outside the CDR3, is EAGVAQSPRYKIIEKRQSVAFWCNPISGHATLYWYQQILGQGPKLLIQFQNNGVVDDSQLPKDRFSAERLKGVDSTLKIQPAKLEDSAVYLCASSSWARGDTQYFGPGTRLTVL.

This clonotype was seen ten or more times. The gene calls are TRBV3-1 and TRBJ2-1; tentatively, D is TRBD1 or TRBD2 (5 bases each). In germline, CDR1 is LGHDT, CDR2 YNNKEL (reference sequence). The V end lost 4 bases, the J end lost 3 bases, and 16 bases lay between the germline ends. This CDR3 is built from 16 residues. The chain's CDR3 is CASSRGRSNHYNEQFF. The CDR3 nucleotides read TGTGCCAGCAGCCGGGGACGATCGAACCACTACAATGAGCAGTTCTTC.

This clonotype has a count of ten or more. The chain couples TRBV7-2 to TRBJ2-1; 8 bases map to TRBD2. The CDR3 runs 12 residues. With V trimmed by 4 bases and J by 13 bases, 6 bases remained unmatched. Germline V gene lookup returns CDR1 SGHTA and CDR2 FQGNSA. The CDR3 bases are TGTGCCAGCAGCTCCCGGACTAGCTATCAGTTCTTC. Translated, it gives CASSSRTSYQFF.

This clonotype occurred many times. The chain has TRBV6-6 and TRBJ2-7; 7 positions match TRBD2. The CDR3 runs 14 residues. V gave up 2 bases and J gave up 4 bases; unmatched junction bases: 5. The germline CDR1 and CDR2 sequences are MNHNY and SVGAGI (reference sequence). The CDR3 DNA is TGTGCCAGCAGTTACAGAGGGAGGGGTTACGAGCAGTACTTC. Its protein is CASSYRGRGYEQYF.

There are many counts of this clonotype. The chain couples TRBV28 to TRBJ2-7; 7 nucleotides match TRBD1. Germline CDR1 is MDHEN and CDR2 is SYDVKM. J gave up 7 bases and V 3 bases, and 9 bases lay outside the gene matches. CDR3 length: 14 residues. This CDR3 reads CASSLSQGEREQYF. The CDR3 DNA sequence: TGTGCCAGCAGTTTGTCGCAGGGGGAGAGGGAGCAGTACTTC.

The chain has TRBV20-1 and TRBJ2-7; 10 bases align to TRBD1. J lost 2 bases, V lost 5 bases, and 3 bases had no gene match. Germline V gene sequence: CDR1 DFQATT, CDR2 SNEGSKA (reference sequence). The CDR3 length is 13 residues. The chain's CDR3 is CSAPDRGAYEQYF. The CDR3, as DNA: TGCAGTGCTCCGGACAGGGGGGCCTACGAGCAGTACTTC.

Note on this clonotype: This may be a read error: a much more frequent sequence differs by one nucleotide. CDR3 region: CASSWGVDQPQHF. Here the CDR3 DNA reads TGTGCCAGCAGCTGGGGGGTGGATCAGCCCCAGCATTTT. The chain recombines TRBV5-5 with TRBJ1-5; possibly TRBD1 for D (5 bases). In germline, CDR1 is SGHKS, CDR2 YYEKEE (reference sequence). The CDR3 covers 13 residues. With 3 bases removed from V and 5 bases from J, the gap between germline ends came to 9 bases.

This clonotype was picked up many times. J is TRBJ2-1 and V is TRBV5-6; 12 bases map to TRBD2. V was clipped by 4 bases and J by 5 bases; unmatched bases: 4. Germline CDR1 is SGHDT and CDR2 is YYEEEE. CDR3 length: 15 amino acids. CDR3 sequence: CASSVRTSGDNEQFF. The CDR3 DNA follows: TGTGCCAGCAGCGTCCGGACTAGCGGGGACAATGAGCAGTTCTTC.

This rearrangement joins TRBV5-1 to TRBJ2-5, with D perhaps matching TRBD2 (6 bases). CDR3 size: 15 residues. CDR1 SGHRS and CDR2 YFSETQ come from the germline V gene. Trimming removed 3 bases from V and 1 base from J, with 13 bases in between. The CDR3 here is CASSSGGVGQETQYF. The CDR3 coding sequence is TGCGCCAGCAGCTCCGGCGGGGTCGGCCAAGAGACCCAGTACTTC.

The chain is built from TRBV7-8 and TRBJ2-7; D is uncertain. In germline, CDR1 is SGHVS, CDR2 FQNEAQ. The V end lost 5 bases, the J end lost 4 bases, and 15 bases lay between the germline ends. The CDR3 runs 14 residues. This CDR3 is CASSPRGPAYEQYF. The DNA for the CDR3 is TGTGCCAGCAGCCCCCGAGGACCGGCATACGAGCAGTACTTC.

This clonotype came up many times. The chain carries TRBV6-2 or TRBV6-3 and TRBJ2-2; the match to TRBD2 covers 11 bases. Germline V gives CDR1 MNHEY, CDR2 SVGEGT. The CDR3 runs 20 residues. The V and J ends lost 0 bases and 3 bases, in that order; junction bases with no gene match: 12. Here the CDR3 reads CASSYSPLAGAHWDTGELFF. The CDR3 DNA reads as TGTGCCAGCAGTTACTCCCCACTAGCGGGGGCCCATTGGGACACCGGGGAGCTGTTTTTT.

This clonotype was observed at least ten times. CDR3 in amino acids: CSARDPRQGVNGAQYF. Here the CDR3 DNA reads TGCAGTGCTAGAGATCCCCGACAGGGGGTCAATGGGGCCCAGTACTTC. The chain links TRBV20-1 to TRBJ2-5; 9 bases fit TRBD1. CDR1 DFQATT and CDR2 SNEGSKA come from the germline V gene (reference sequence). This CDR3 contains 16 residues. Unmatched junction bases numbered 14, after V lost 0 bases and J lost 9 bases.